Below, one TCR beta chain is given with its context. Its antigen remains unidentified. This record belongs to a study of cytomegalovirus exposure and HLA in healthy donors. Overall study results and limits: Some V segments could not be told apart, so they were left out, TRBV6-2 and TRBV6-3 among them. Accurate predictions that matched the HLA-A and HLA-B alleles of most subjects were reportedly made from TCR beta sequences. In a later analysis, V- and J-gene trimming of beta chains associated with a DCLRE1C missense variant, replicated independently.

V was clipped by 7 bases and J by 1 base, with 4 bases between them. CDR1 and CDR2 (germline): MDHEN, SYDVKM. This CDR3 comprises 11 residues. The study ran its PCR with 60 Vbeta and 13 Jbeta primers. Method: immunoSEQ multiplex PCR; TCRdb's copy keeps in-frame clones and lacks some. The profile shows around 210,000 clones, under 85% of them singletons. The genes are TRBV28 and TRBJ1-2; no firm D call. The sequencing sample was made of PBMCs. The source of this sequence is a man aged 50-60 years in good health and CMV-seronegative. In nucleotides, the CDR3 is TGTGCCAGCAATATTAACTATGGCTACACCTTC. It translates to CASNINYGYTF.